These 3 T cell receptor beta chains were all obtained from the same sample, sequenced in a study of T cell responses to AZD1222 COVID-19 vaccine. TCRdb's table, derived via immunoSEQ multiplex PCR, lists solely in-frame clones and lacks some. The table includes over 70,000 clones, about 91% detected once. The sequenced sample was peripheral blood, obtained 28 days after the second AZD1222 dose. Receptors originate from an adult who received the AZD1222 COVID-19 vaccine.

The CDR3 DNA reads TGTGCCAGCAGCTACGGACAGGGACCAGGGTACGAGCAGTACTTC. Residues: CASSYGQGPGYEQYF. V is TRBV7-8 and J is TRBJ2-7; 8 bases fit TRBD1. The CDR3 is made up of 15 amino acids. The ends lost 4 bases at V and 4 bases at J; junction bases unmatched: 9. Germline-derived CDR1 and CDR2 are SGHVS and FQNEAQ.

V and J are TRBV10-1 and TRBJ1-5; D ambiguous. V was pared by 7 bases and J by 1 base, with 14 bases between. The germline CDR1 and CDR2 sequences are WNHNN and SYGVQD (reference sequence). This CDR3 region has 15 residues. Written as DNA, the CDR3 is TGCGCCAGCAAGACCGGGGAGGTAAGCAATCAGCCCCAGCATTTT. As protein: CASKTGEVSNQPQHF.

The genes are TRBV30 and TRBJ2-2; TRBD2 matches 10 bases. From germline, CDR1 is GTSNPN and CDR2 SVGIG (reference sequence). The CDR3 consists of 15 residues. J was trimmed by 6 bases and V by 0 bases; bases with no gene match: 4. CDR3 loop: CAWSVWLAGAGELFF. DNA of the CDR3: TGTGCCTGGAGTGTATGGCTAGCGGGAGCCGGGGAGCTGTTTTTT.